This T cell receptor (beta chain) was documented in a study of T-cell reconstitution after alpha-beta-depleted transplantation in children. The sample holds a few counts of this clonotype. This sample's TCRbeta library carried unique molecular identifier barcodes. TCRdb re-analysed the PCR reads in MiXCR, keeping a single row per CDR3 protein. In the table there are about 370,000 distinct CDR3 sequences, about a fifth of which are singletons. There are 13 residues in the CDR3. V lost 6 bases to trimming and J lost 5 bases; unmatched junction nucleotides: 4. The receptor comes from a human donor who donated a stem cell graft to a child with acute myeloid leukemia. V gene TRBV12-3 or TRBV12-4 combines with J gene TRBJ1-5; TRBD1 aligns across 7 bases. The sequencing here drew on PBMCs from the stem cell graft donor, taken from the stem cell graft. The CDR3 DNA sequence: TGTGCCAGCAGCTCTACAGGGGATCAGCCCCAGCATTTT. Its translation: CASSSTGDQPQHF.